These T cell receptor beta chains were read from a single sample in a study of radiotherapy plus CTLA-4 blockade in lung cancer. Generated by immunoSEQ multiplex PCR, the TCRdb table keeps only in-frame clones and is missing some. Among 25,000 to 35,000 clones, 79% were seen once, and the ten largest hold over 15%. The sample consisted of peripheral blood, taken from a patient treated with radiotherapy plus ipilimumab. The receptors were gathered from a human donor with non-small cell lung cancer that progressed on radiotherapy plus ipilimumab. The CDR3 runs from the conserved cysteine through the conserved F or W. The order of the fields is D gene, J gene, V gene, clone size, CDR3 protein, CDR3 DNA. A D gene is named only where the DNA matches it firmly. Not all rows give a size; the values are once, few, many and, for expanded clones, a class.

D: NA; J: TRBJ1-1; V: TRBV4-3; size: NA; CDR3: CASSQNSQGSSEAFF; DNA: TGCGCCAGCAGCCAAAATTCACAGGGAAGTAGTGAAGCTTTCTTT
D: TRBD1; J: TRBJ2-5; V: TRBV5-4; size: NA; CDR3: CASSPSDGQGQTQYF; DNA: TGTGCCAGCAGCCCGTCGGATGGACAGGGGCAGACCCAGTACTTC
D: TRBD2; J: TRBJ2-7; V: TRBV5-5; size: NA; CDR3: CASSLATGLAGYEQYF; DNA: TGTGCCAGCAGCTTGGCAACTGGACTAGCGGGCTACGAGCAGTACTTC
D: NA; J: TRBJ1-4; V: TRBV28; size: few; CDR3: CASSPPGTTREKLFF; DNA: TGTGCCAGCAGCCCCCCAGGGACAACCCGTGAAAAACTGTTTTTT
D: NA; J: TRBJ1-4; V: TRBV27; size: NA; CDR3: CASSLFLTTNEKLFF; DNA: TGTGCCAGCAGTTTATTTCTAACAACTAATGAAAAACTGTTTTTT
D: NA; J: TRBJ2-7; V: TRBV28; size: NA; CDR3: CASSPKGPREQYF; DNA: TGTGCCAGCAGTCCCAAGGGTCCTCGGGAGCAGTACTTC
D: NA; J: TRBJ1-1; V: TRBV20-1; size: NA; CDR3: CSAVGGAEAFF; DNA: TGCAGTGCTGTGGGGGGCGCTGAAGCTTTCTTT
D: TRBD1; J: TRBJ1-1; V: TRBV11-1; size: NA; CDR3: CASSLSAHRGRAEAFF; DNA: TGTGCCAGCAGCTTATCGGCACACAGGGGGCGGGCTGAAGCTTTCTTT
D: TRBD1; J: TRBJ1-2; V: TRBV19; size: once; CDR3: CASRQGVVPYGYTF; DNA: TGTGCCAGTAGACAGGGGGTGGTGCCCTATGGCTACACCTTC
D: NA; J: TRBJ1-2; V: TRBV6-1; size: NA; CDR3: CASSGGGRKDLNYGYTF; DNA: TGTGCCAGCAGTGGCGGGGGACGGAAAGACCTAAACTATGGCTACACCTTC